This paragraph reports one TCR beta chain. The target antigen is unknown. These data come from a study of human T cells and chemical hapten exposure. Study context: DPC 0.01% went on the upper back by patch test, with reading at 6 days. Study-wide results and caveats: Unchanged with DPC sensitization were TCRs above 1 in 1000 frequency. It was expanded TCRs that formed significantly more large CDR3 similarity clusters than controls did.

TCRdb re-called the RACE reads with MiXCR, one entry per CDR3 protein. The top ten clones hold less than 2.5% of a sample with tens of thousands of distinct CDR3 sequences, approximately 10% of them seen once. V lost 1 base to trimming and J lost 15 bases; unmatched junction nucleotides: 10. Germline V gene data show CDR1 as SEHNR and CDR2 as FQNEAQ (reference sequence). The CDR3 is made up of 14 amino acids. The sample's time point: patch test 2, 6 weeks after DPC sensitization. The treatment is: therapeutic diphenylcyclopropenone sensitization with weekly scalp DPC. This sequence originates from a man aged 40-55 years with alopecia areata. Some clones in this sample may be carry-over from other donors' samples. V and J are TRBV7-9 and TRBJ2-1, with 9 bases that match TRBD1. The sample here was whole blood, taken in connection with sensitization to the hapten diphenylcyclopropenone (DPC). The CDR3 sequence is CASSLETGGSSMFF. DNA of the CDR3: TGTGCCAGCAGCTTAGAAACAGGGGGCTCTTCGATGTTCTTC.